These T cell receptor beta chains were read from a single sample in a study of regulatory T cells in long-lasting Graves disease. Via MiXCR, TCRdb re-called the multiplex PCR reads, giving one row per CDR3 protein. This sample yields around 450,000 distinct CDR3 sequences, of which around a fifth are seen a single time; more than 6% belongs to the top ten. The material sequenced was peripheral blood mononuclear cells (PBMCs), taken when the disease was refractory, from a patient treated with antithyroid drugs. All receptors come from a female donor with Graves disease. The CDR3 runs from the conserved cysteine through the conserved F or W. Fields, in order: CDR3 protein, CDR3 DNA, J gene, clone size, D gene, V gene. A D gene is named only where the DNA matches it firmly. Where a row states a size, it is once, few, many or the class of an expanded clone; other rows omit it.

CDR3 protein: CASSLATGQETQYF; CDR3 DNA: TGTGCCAGCAGCTTAGCGACAGGACAAGAGACCCAGTACTTC; J gene: TRBJ2-5; clone size: -; D gene: -; V gene: TRBV11-3
CDR3 protein: CASSLGSLQGYTF; CDR3 DNA: TGTGCCAGCAGCTTAGGCTCCCTGCAGGGCTACACCTTC; J gene: TRBJ1-2; clone size: -; D gene: -; V gene: TRBV7-9
CDR3 protein: CASSLWSYNEQFF; CDR3 DNA: TGTGCCAGCAGTTTATGGTCCTACAATGAGCAGTTCTTC; J gene: TRBJ2-1; clone size: -; D gene: -; V gene: TRBV28
CDR3 protein: CASSENSLEQYF; CDR3 DNA: TGTGCCAGCAGTGAGAACAGCCTCGAGCAGTACTTC; J gene: TRBJ2-7; clone size: many; D gene: -; V gene: TRBV2
CDR3 protein: CASVTGAKLNTEAFF; CDR3 DNA: TGTGCCAGCGTCACAGGGGCGAAATTGAACACTGAAGCTTTCTTT; J gene: TRBJ1-1; clone size: many; D gene: TRBD1; V gene: TRBV6-1
CDR3 protein: CSAYPRAYGYTF; CDR3 DNA: TGCAGTGCCTACCCGAGGGCCTATGGCTACACCTTC; J gene: TRBJ1-2; clone size: -; D gene: -; V gene: TRBV20-1
CDR3 protein: CASSLDEAEAFF; CDR3 DNA: TGCGCCAGCAGCTTGGACGAAGCTGAAGCTTTCTTT; J gene: TRBJ1-1; clone size: -; D gene: -; V gene: TRBV5-1
CDR3 protein: CAWSVSPVEFF; CDR3 DNA: TGTGCCTGGAGTGTGTCCCCGGTAGAGTTCTTC; J gene: TRBJ2-4; clone size: once; D gene: -; V gene: TRBV30
CDR3 protein: CSVATMAGELFF; CDR3 DNA: TGCAGCGTCGCTACCATGGCCGGGGAGCTGTTTTTT; J gene: TRBJ2-2; clone size: -; D gene: -; V gene: TRBV29-1
CDR3 protein: CASSPARQGIRETQYF; CDR3 DNA: TGTGCCAGCAGTCCCGCGCGACAGGGAATCCGAGAGACCCAGTACTTC; J gene: TRBJ2-5; clone size: many; D gene: TRBD1; V gene: TRBV2
CDR3 protein: CASSSTVHQPQHF; CDR3 DNA: TGTGCCAGCAGCTCGACAGTCCATCAGCCCCAGCATTTT; J gene: TRBJ1-5; clone size: many; D gene: -; V gene: TRBV12-3/TRBV12-4
CDR3 protein: CASSGPTGTVNTGELFF; CDR3 DNA: TGTGCCAGCAGCGGACCGACCGGGACAGTGAACACCGGGGAGCTGTTTTTT; J gene: TRBJ2-2; clone size: few; D gene: TRBD1; V gene: TRBV9
CDR3 protein: CASNLGQTYEQYF; CDR3 DNA: TGTGCCAGCAACCTGGGACAGACCTACGAGCAGTACTTC; J gene: TRBJ2-7; clone size: few; D gene: TRBD1; V gene: TRBV6-1
CDR3 protein: CASSDSEAGCLCRAQYF; CDR3 DNA: TGTGCCAGCAGTGACTCTGAAGCGGGTTGCCTGTGTAGGGCCCAGTACTTC; J gene: TRBJ2-5; clone size: -; D gene: -; V gene: TRBV6-4
CDR3 protein: CSARDAGGGAAETQYF; CDR3 DNA: TGCAGTGCTAGAGATGCGGGCGGGGGGGCAGCAGAGACCCAGTACTTC; J gene: TRBJ2-5; clone size: few; D gene: TRBD2; V gene: TRBV20-1
CDR3 protein: CAWSVGDTQYF; CDR3 DNA: TGTGCCTGGAGTGTTGGGGATACGCAGTATTTT; J gene: TRBJ2-3; clone size: once; D gene: -; V gene: TRBV30
CDR3 protein: CASSLGVGMQPQHF; CDR3 DNA: TGTGCCAGCAGCTTAGGTGTAGGGATGCAGCCCCAGCATTTT; J gene: TRBJ1-5; clone size: -; D gene: -; V gene: TRBV7-9
CDR3 protein: CASSSDASTRGVFFSGELFF; CDR3 DNA: TGTGCCAGCAGTTCAGACGCGTCGACCAGGGGGGTGTTTTTCTCCGGGGAGCTGTTTTTT; J gene: TRBJ2-2; clone size: many; D gene: -; V gene: TRBV28
CDR3 protein: CASKAWDRGNNQPQHF; CDR3 DNA: TGTGCCAGTAAAGCGTGGGACAGGGGTAACAATCAGCCCCAGCATTTT; J gene: TRBJ1-5; clone size: few; D gene: TRBD1; V gene: TRBV19
CDR3 protein: CASSAQGNNSPLHF; CDR3 DNA: TGTGCCAGCAGTGCTCAGGGGAATAATTCACCCCTCCACTTT; J gene: TRBJ1-6; clone size: -; D gene: -; V gene: TRBV25-1
CDR3 protein: CASIQGTGGPPLHF; CDR3 DNA: TGTGCCAGCATTCAAGGGACAGGGGGTCCACCCCTCCACTTT; J gene: TRBJ1-6; clone size: many; D gene: TRBD1; V gene: TRBV6-1
CDR3 protein: CASSLGQQAYNEQFF; CDR3 DNA: TGTGCCAGCAGCTTAGGCCAGCAGGCATACAATGAGCAGTTCTTC; J gene: TRBJ2-1; clone size: -; D gene: -; V gene: TRBV7-3
CDR3 protein: CATSANRPNREGNTEAFF; CDR3 DNA: TGTGCCACCAGTGCCAATCGGCCAAACAGGGAGGGGAACACTGAAGCTTTCTTT; J gene: TRBJ1-1; clone size: few; D gene: -; V gene: TRBV24-1
CDR3 protein: CASTSGGPSTEAFF; CDR3 DNA: TGTGCCAGCACCTCAGGGGGGCCGTCCACTGAAGCTTTCTTT; J gene: TRBJ1-1; clone size: few; D gene: TRBD1; V gene: TRBV13
CDR3 protein: CASSPSPHSYYGYTF; CDR3 DNA: TGTGCCAGCAGTCCCTCCCCGCACAGCTACTATGGCTACACCTTC; J gene: TRBJ1-2; clone size: many; D gene: -; V gene: TRBV27
CDR3 protein: CASSTSTHMNTEAFF; CDR3 DNA: TGTGCCAGTAGTACATCGACCCATATGAACACTGAAGCTTTCTTT; J gene: TRBJ1-1; clone size: few; D gene: -; V gene: TRBV19
CDR3 protein: CASSTTGGREQYF; CDR3 DNA: TGTGCCAGCAGCACAACAGGGGGCCGCGAGCAGTACTTC; J gene: TRBJ2-7; clone size: many; D gene: TRBD1; V gene: TRBV13
CDR3 protein: CASSPAGTGAGELFF; CDR3 DNA: TGTGCCAGCAGCCCTGCCGGGACAGGGGCCGGGGAGCTGTTTTTT; J gene: TRBJ2-2; clone size: many; D gene: TRBD1; V gene: TRBV28
CDR3 protein: CASSLGGQGATYEQYF; CDR3 DNA: TGTGCCAGCAGCTTAGGGGGACAGGGGGCTACCTACGAGCAGTACTTC; J gene: TRBJ2-7; clone size: -; D gene: TRBD1; V gene: TRBV7-9
CDR3 protein: CASRDDTITGELFF; CDR3 DNA: TGTGCCAGCAGGGACGACACCATAACCGGGGAGCTGTTTTTT; J gene: TRBJ2-2; clone size: many; D gene: -; V gene: TRBV2
CDR3 protein: CASSSTGGVEKLFF; CDR3 DNA: TGTGCCAGCAGCTCGACAGGGGGGGTCGAAAAACTGTTTTTT; J gene: TRBJ1-4; clone size: many; D gene: TRBD1; V gene: TRBV7-9
CDR3 protein: CASSLVLAEQYF; CDR3 DNA: TGTGCCAGCAGCTTGGTCCTAGCCGAGCAGTACTTC; J gene: TRBJ2-7; clone size: once; D gene: -; V gene: TRBV5-6
CDR3 protein: CASSFPGGRGPSYEQYF; CDR3 DNA: TGTGCCAGCAGTTTCCCCGGAGGCAGGGGACCCTCCTACGAGCAGTACTTC; J gene: TRBJ2-7; clone size: many; D gene: -; V gene: TRBV28
CDR3 protein: CSAREGGAGTDTQYF; CDR3 DNA: TGCAGTGCTAGAGAGGGGGGGGCTGGCACAGATACGCAGTATTTT; J gene: TRBJ2-3; clone size: -; D gene: -; V gene: TRBV20-1
CDR3 protein: CASDRDRPYNEQFF; CDR3 DNA: TGTGCCAGCGACCGGGACAGGCCGTACAATGAGCAGTTCTTC; J gene: TRBJ2-1; clone size: -; D gene: TRBD1; V gene: TRBV28
CDR3 protein: CASSLIVGSGEKLFF; CDR3 DNA: TGTGCCAGCAGCCTAATCGTAGGCAGCGGGGAAAAACTGTTTTTT; J gene: TRBJ1-4; clone size: many; D gene: -; V gene: TRBV14
CDR3 protein: CASSSDRDWETQYF; CDR3 DNA: TGTGCCAGCAGTTCAGACAGGGATTGGGAGACCCAGTACTTC; J gene: TRBJ2-5; clone size: many; D gene: TRBD1; V gene: TRBV6-2/TRBV6-3
CDR3 protein: CASSLLPGLAGETKNIQYF; CDR3 DNA: TGTGCCAGCAGCTTACTTCCGGGACTAGCGGGAGAAACCAAAAACATTCAGTACTTC; J gene: TRBJ2-4; clone size: many; D gene: TRBD2; V gene: TRBV7-2
CDR3 protein: CASSSGRRETQYF; CDR3 DNA: TGTGCCAGCAGTTCGGGCCGGAGAGAGACCCAGTACTTC; J gene: TRBJ2-5; clone size: many; D gene: -; V gene: TRBV12-3/TRBV12-4
CDR3 protein: CASSLGGLLLTYEQYF; CDR3 DNA: TGCGCCAGCAGCTTGGGGGGACTACTCCTGACCTACGAGCAGTACTTC; J gene: TRBJ2-7; clone size: many; D gene: TRBD2; V gene: TRBV5-1